Below, 10 T cell receptor beta chains from the same sample are listed, as sequenced in a study of cytomegalovirus exposure and HLA in healthy donors. With 60 Vbeta and 13 Jbeta primers, the PCR was carried out. Profiled with immunoSEQ multiplex PCR; TCRdb holds only in-frame clones, not every one. The sample consists of approximately 90,000 clones, 55% to 75% of them appearing once. Material: PBMCs. These receptors all stem from a woman between 50 and 59 years old in good health and CMV-seropositive.

J is TRBJ1-2 and V is TRBV16, with TRBD1 identical over 10 bases. The CDR3 is made up of 15 amino acids. Germline V lookup: CDR1 KGHSY, CDR2 FQNENV. V dropped 3 bases and J dropped 8; count of bases not matched to a gene: 9. This CDR3 reads CASSHLPGTGEGYTF. The CDR3 nucleotides read TGTGCCAGCAGCCACCTCCCCGGGACAGGGGAAGGCTACACCTTC.

There are a few counts of this clone. V is TRBV7-6 and J is TRBJ1-3; the D gene is possibly TRBD1 (5 bases). Germline values: CDR1 SGHVS, CDR2 FNYEAQ. The CDR3 is 18 amino acids. V was clipped by 1 base and J by 1 base, with 17 bases between them. CDR3 in DNA: TGTGCCAGCAGCTTAGAGGAGGAGGGGCGAAATTCTGGAAACACCATATATTTT. This translates into CASSLEEEGRNSGNTIYF.

The V call is TRBV7-3, the J call TRBJ2-6, with a tentative D call TRBD2 (7 bases). The germline gives CDR1 SGHTA, CDR2 FQGTGA. V was trimmed by 8 bases and J by 0 bases, leaving 11 bases between them. The CDR3 contains 15 residues. CDR3 nucleotide sequence: TGTGCCAGCCGCGGGGGCCCCTCTGGGGCCAACGTCCTGACTTTC. It yields the protein CASRGGPSGANVLTF. Combining the CDR3 with reference TRBV7-3 and TRBJ2-6 gives the whole variable domain GAGVSQTPSNKVTEKGKYVELRCDPISGHTALYWYRQSLGQGPEFLIYFQGTGAADDSGLPNDRFFAVRPEGSVSTLKIQRTERGDSAVYLCASRGGPSGANVLTFGAGSRLTVL.

This clone turned up a few times. The chain has TRBV27 and TRBJ1-6; no clear D gene. There are 15 residues in the CDR3. Looked up from germline, CDR1 is MNHEY and CDR2 is SMNVEV (reference sequence). Trimming cost V 2 bases and J 8 bases, with 13 bases left between them. CDR3 bases: TGTGCCAGCAGTTTAAGGTTTCGTAGCGATTCACCCCTCCACTTT. Translated: CASSLRFRSDSPLHF.

The rearrangement joins TRBV7-2 to TRBJ2-5; 16 bases line up with TRBD2. The CDR3 runs 16 residues. In germline, CDR1 is SGHTA, CDR2 FQGNSA. Germline trimming cut 5 bases from V and 11 bases from J; bases unmatched to any gene: 11. The CDR3 DNA sequence: TGTGCCAGCAGCCCGTCGGGGACTAGCGGGAGGGGGGAGCAGTACTTC. Its translation: CASSPSGTSGRGEQYF.

This chain links TRBV11-3 with TRBJ2-2, with D tentatively TRBD1 (5 bases). V was shortened by 0 bases and J by 4 bases, with 9 bases between the two germline ends. The CDR3 is 15 residues long. Germline V lookup: CDR1 SGHNT, CDR2 YENEEA. CDR3 sequence: CASSLEGQGTGELFF. The CDR3 DNA is TGTGCCAGCAGCTTAGAGGGGCAGGGCACCGGGGAGCTGTTTTTT.

The gene calls are TRBV6-6 and TRBJ2-7; 9 positions agree with TRBD2. Per the germline V gene, CDR1 is MNHNY and CDR2 is SVGAGI (reference sequence). The CDR3 is 16 residues long. V was pared by 0 bases and J by 2 bases, with 5 bases of the junction left unmatched. CDR3 in amino acids: CASSYSATSGPYEQYF. In DNA form, the CDR3 reads TGTGCCAGCAGTTACTCGGCGACTAGCGGTCCCTACGAGCAGTACTTC.

V and J are TRBV7-2 and TRBJ2-3; 10 nucleotides match TRBD2. Germline V gives CDR1 SGHTA, CDR2 FQGNSA. The length of the CDR3 is 18 residues. Unmatched junction bases numbered 9, after V lost 2 bases and J lost 1 base. The CDR3 bases are TGTGCCAGCAGCTTAATCGCTAGCGGGAGAGGGGGCACAGATACGCAGTATTTT. It is translated as CASSLIASGRGGTDTQYF. The variable domain in full, with the rest retrieved from reference TRBV7-2 and TRBJ2-3, is GAGVSQSPSNKVTEKGKDVELRCDPISGHTALYWYRQSLGQGLEFLIYFQGNSAPDKSGLPSDRFSAERTGGSVSTLTIQRTQQEDSAVYLCASSLIASGRGGTDTQYFGPGTRLTVL.

The genes are TRBV6-5 and TRBJ2-3, with 9 bases that match TRBD1. Per the germline V gene, CDR1 is MNHEY and CDR2 is SVGAGI. The CDR3 loop spans 14 amino acids. The junction had 7 bases not matched to a gene; V was cut back by 6 bases and J by 6 bases. The DNA of the CDR3 is TGTGCCAGCAGCCAGGACAGGGGCTTTGATACGCAGTATTTT. Protein sequence: CASSQDRGFDTQYF.

V and J are TRBV28 and TRBJ1-2, with D unresolved. The length of the CDR3 is 13 residues. Between the trimmed V and J ends, which lost 5 bases and 3 bases, there was a span of 10 bases. Per the germline V gene, CDR1 is MDHEN and CDR2 is SYDVKM. CDR3 sequence reads: CASSPGVHYGYTF. The CDR3 bases are TGTGCCAGCAGTCCGGGAGTCCACTATGGCTACACCTTC.